The sequence of this T cell receptor beta chain was determined in a study of T cells in Graves' hyperthyroidism and ophthalmopathy. Study context: The initial diagnosis was the point when peripheral blood was collected, ahead of any treatment.

With duration under 3 months, ophthalmopathy was active: Clinical Activity Score at least 3, NOSPECS at least 4. Those patients with uncontrolled infection, other autoimmune disease, pregnancy or lactation were excluded. Study-wide findings and caveats: Stable hyperthyroidism was separated from ophthalmopathy by a model based on 13 V-J features.

The investigators amplified TCR beta CDR3 regions from RNA transcripts. The primer set for the first-round RT-PCR of the TCR CDR3 was HTBI. One entry per CDR3 protein, called by TCRdb with MiXCR from the multiplex PCR reads. The sample yields over 450,000 distinct CDR3 sequences, approximately 17% seen once. This clonotype was seen a few times. The antigen remains unidentified. Germline lookup yields CDR1 MDHEN and CDR2 SYDVKM. J lost 4 bases, V lost 4 bases, and 4 bases had no gene match. The CDR3 runs to 15 residues. This sequence originates from a woman under 30 with Graves' ophthalmopathy. This chain links TRBV28 with TRBJ2-2, with 9 nucleotides matching TRBD1. Input material: blood. The CDR3 is CASSSQGAGTGELFF. Here the CDR3 DNA reads TGTGCCAGCAGTTCACAGGGGGCAGGCACCGGGGAGCTGTTTTTT.